This TCR beta chain was sequenced during a study of siplizumab effects on memory and regulatory T cells. Study-level findings and limits: An assignable naive or memory phenotype was lacking in roughly 80-97% of proliferating CD4+ or CD8+ clones.

Concerning this clone itself: Its specificity is unknown.

Assay used: immunoSEQ multiplex PCR; TCRdb lists only in-frame clones, some missing. This repertoire shows 70,000 to 90,000 clones, around 90% found once; its top ten account for around 16%. The CDR3 is made up of 16 amino acids. Germline CDR1 SGHNT, CDR2 YYREEE (reference sequence). V was cut by 0 bases and J by 5 bases, with 15 bases left in between. The chain links TRBV5-4 to TRBJ2-1, with D possibly TRBD2 on 6 matching bases. Sequencing input: CD4+ T cells sorted from blood. The TCR was taken from a human donor in good health. CDR3: CASSLESSGPHNEQFF. CDR3 sequence (DNA): TGTGCCAGCAGCTTGGAGTCCAGCGGGCCTCACAATGAGCAGTTCTTC.